Following are 31 T cell receptor beta chains from one sample sequenced in a study of neurological immune-mediated disorders. Each CDR3 protein is one row after TCRdb ran MiXCR on the 5' RACE reads. This table holds approximately 100,000 distinct CDR3 sequences, 3.5% to 4% found once. The material sequenced was PBMCs. All receptors derive from a young woman with multiple sclerosis.

This clonotype has ten or more counts. The gene calls are TRBV5-1 and TRBJ1-1, with TRBD1 as a possible D gene (5 bases). Germline values: CDR1 SGHRS, CDR2 YFSETQ. This CDR3 is built from 15 residues. V shed 0 bases and J shed 8 bases, with 17 bases lying between them. The CDR3 loop is CASSLAAVWGTEAFF. DNA of the CDR3: TGCGCCAGCAGCTTGGCCGCGGTATGGGGGACCGAAGCTTTCTTT.

At least ten counts were recorded for this clonotype. J is TRBJ1-2 and V is TRBV11-1, with D possibly TRBD1 on 5 matching bases. The CDR3 runs 13 residues. Trimming took off 5 bases at V and 3 bases at J, with 10 bases between the two ends. CDR1 SGHAT and CDR2 FQDESV come from the germline V gene (reference sequence). CDR3 sequence (DNA): TGTGCCAGCAGCACCGGGACGGACTATGGCTACACCTTC. Encoded protein: CASSTGTDYGYTF.

This clonotype was counted at least ten times. The J gene is TRBJ1-2, the V gene TRBV7-2; D possibly corresponds to TRBD1 (6 bases). The CDR3 sequence is 13 residues long. Per the germline V gene, CDR1 is SGHTA and CDR2 is FQGNSA. V dropped 1 base and J dropped 7 bases, with 10 bases sitting between them. CDR3 in DNA: TGTGCCAGCAGCTTAGACAGGGTCCGTGGCTACACCTTC. This sequence encodes CASSLDRVRGYTF.

This clonotype was picked up many times. V usage is TRBV7-9 and J usage is TRBJ1-1; possible D gene TRBD1, 5 bases. There are 15 residues in the CDR3. The V end lost 5 bases, the J end lost 3 bases, and 16 bases lay between the germline ends. Germline assignment: CDR1 SEHNR and CDR2 FQNEAQ (reference sequence). The CDR3 DNA follows: TGTGCCAGCAGCCCATCGGGACTGGGGCACACTGAAGCTTTCTTT. Translated: CASSPSGLGHTEAFF.

This clonotype was recorded at least ten times. This rearrangement joins TRBV20-1 to TRBJ1-1, with TRBD1 identical over 10 bases. Germline assignment: CDR1 DFQATT and CDR2 SNEGSKA (reference sequence). J was trimmed by 5 bases and V by 5 bases; bases with no gene match: 5. CDR3 length: 13 amino acids. The CDR3 is CSARQGARTEAFF. The CDR3 nucleotides read TGCAGTGCTCGACAGGGGGCGAGGACTGAAGCTTTCTTT.

This clonotype is medium-sized within its sample. The chain joins TRBV29-1 to TRBJ1-5; D unresolved. V lost 7 bases to trimming and J lost 1 base, with 11 bases between them. In germline, CDR1 is SQVTM, CDR2 ANQGSEA. CDR3 length: 13 amino acids. The CDR3 nucleotides read TGCAGCGCGGAAGTGGCCAGCAATCAGCCCCAGCATTTT. Amino acid sequence: CSAEVASNQPQHF.

The sample holds many counts of this clonotype. CDR3 nucleotide sequence: TGTGCCAGTAGTATGGGGTGGGTAGTATCCTACAATGAGCAGTTCTTC. Residues: CASSMGWVVSYNEQFF. The rearrangement links TRBV19 to TRBJ2-1; D uncertain. V lost 3 bases and J lost 1, with 13 bases in between. Germline V gene lookup returns CDR1 LNHDA and CDR2 SQIVND (reference sequence). CDR3 length: 16 amino acids.

In this sample, this clonotype turned up a few times. A much bigger clone sits one base away, suggesting this may be a read error. The J gene is TRBJ2-1, the V gene TRBV20-1; D call uncertain. The CDR3 totals 15 residues. Per the germline V gene, CDR1 is DFQATT and CDR2 is SNEGSKA (reference sequence). V was shortened by 1 base and J by 2 bases, with 12 bases between the two germline ends. The CDR3 DNA follows: TGCAGTGCTAGAGGCTGGATCACCACCTACAATGAGCAGTTCTTC. Translation gives CSARGWITTYNEQFF.

V and J are TRBV20-1 and TRBJ2-3; 9 nucleotides line up with TRBD1. The CDR3 contains 15 residues. J lost 5 bases, V lost 6 bases, and 12 bases had no gene match. The germline V gene has CDR1 DFQATT and CDR2 SNEGSKA (reference sequence). CDR3 amino acids: CSALFGQGIGDTQYF. The CDR3 coding sequence is TGCAGTGCCCTTTTCGGACAGGGGATAGGAGATACGCAGTATTTT.

V gene TRBV5-1 combines with J gene TRBJ2-7, with D maybe TRBD1 (6 bases). Germline CDR1 is SGHRS and CDR2 is YFSETQ. The CDR3 has 14 amino acids. The V end lost 0 bases, the J end lost 3 bases, and 10 bases lay between the germline ends. In nucleotides, the CDR3 is TGCGCCAGCAGCTTGGCGACAGGAGTCTACGAGCAGTACTTC. It yields the protein CASSLATGVYEQYF. The variable domain in full, with the rest retrieved from reference TRBV5-1 and TRBJ2-7, is KAGVTQTPRYLIKTRGQQVTLSCSPISGHRSVSWYQQTPGQGLQFLFEYFSETQRNKGNFPGRFSGRQFSNSRSEMNVSTLELGDSALYLCASSLATGVYEQYFGPGTRLTVT.

In this sample, this clonotype turned up many times. This chain uses TRBV2 with TRBJ1-2; D uncertain. Trimming took off 2 bases at V and 3 bases at J, with 7 bases between the two ends. The CDR3 has 13 amino acids. The germline gives CDR1 SNHLY, CDR2 FYNNEI. The DNA for the CDR3 is TGTGCCAGCAGTGAATCCGAAGACTATGGCTACACCTTC. This gives the protein CASSESEDYGYTF.

The table lists this clonotype with many counts. The V gene is TRBV29-1, the J gene TRBJ1-1, with TRBD1 matching 7 bases. The length of the CDR3 is 11 residues. With V trimmed by 8 bases and J by 9 bases, 9 bases remained unmatched. Germline values: CDR1 SQVTM, CDR2 ANQGSEA. The CDR3 here is CSTWTGEKAFF. The DNA of the CDR3 is TGCAGCACGTGGACAGGAGAGAAAGCTTTCTTT.

This clonotype showed up many times. The V and J genes are TRBV5-1 and TRBJ2-7, with 10 positions matching TRBD2. V shed 4 bases and J 4 bases; nucleotides not matched to a gene: 14. The CDR3 has 17 amino acids. The germline gives CDR1 SGHRS, CDR2 YFSETQ. The CDR3 region is CASSPGVAGGAIYEQYF. The CDR3 DNA sequence: TGCGCCAGCAGCCCCGGGGTAGCGGGGGGCGCTATATACGAGCAGTACTTC.

This clonotype was seen ten or more times. The chain couples TRBV5-1 to TRBJ2-1; 7 bases are shared with TRBD1. The CDR3 consists of 17 residues. The V gene end was trimmed by 0 bases and the J gene end by 3 bases; junction bases not matched to a gene: 9. Germline V lookup: CDR1 SGHRS, CDR2 YFSETQ. CDR3 protein: CASSLVGTASFYNEQFF. The CDR3 nucleotides read TGCGCCAGCAGCTTGGTGGGGACAGCGAGTTTCTACAATGAGCAGTTCTTC.

A note on this clonotype: Being one base from a much bigger clone, this may be a read error. The chain employs TRBV5-1 and TRBJ1-5; D might be TRBD1 (5 bases). CDR3 length equals 13 residues. Germline values: CDR1 SGHRS, CDR2 YFSETQ. The CDR3 loop is CASRTDGSGPQNF. Here the CDR3 DNA reads TGCGCCAGCAGGACGGACGGCTCAGGGCCCCAGAATTTT.

This clonotype was detected ten times or more. This chain joins TRBV10-3 and TRBJ1-2; D unclear. The germline V gene encodes CDR1 ENHRY and CDR2 SYGVKD. V was pared by 0 bases and J by 6 bases, with 17 bases between. CDR3 size: 16 residues. The CDR3 reads CAISESWSHSRNGYTF. CDR3 DNA: TGTGCCATCAGTGAGTCCTGGTCCCATTCCCGTAATGGCTACACCTTC.

This clonotype has at least ten counts. This chain connects TRBV20-1 to TRBJ2-3, with 10 bases aligning to TRBD2. Germline V CDR1 and CDR2: DFQATT, SNEGSKA (reference sequence). There are 17 residues in the CDR3. J gave up 0 bases and V 1 base, and 7 bases lay outside the gene matches. DNA for the CDR3: TGCAGTGCTAGAGGGCTAGCGGGAGTGACAAGCACAGATACGCAGTATTTT. This codes for CSARGLAGVTSTDTQYF.

The sample holds a few counts of this clonotype. The CDR3 nucleotides read TGTGCCGTTACTAGCGGGAGGGACAATGAGCAGTTCTTC. Translated, it gives CAVTSGRDNEQFF. This rearrangement joins TRBV7-9 to TRBJ2-1; TRBD2 matches at 13 bases. Germline CDR1 and CDR2: SEHNR and FQNEAQ (reference sequence). V dropped 11 bases and J dropped 5; count of bases not matched to a gene: 3. The CDR3 runs to 13 residues.

This clonotype was observed many times. The rearrangement joins TRBV7-2 to TRBJ1-1; no clear D gene. V gave up 0 bases and J gave up 1 base, with 6 bases separating them. This CDR3 has 14 residues. Looked up from germline, CDR1 is SGHTA and CDR2 is FQGNSA. The CDR3 loop is CASSLATANTEAFF. The CDR3 nucleotides are TGTGCCAGCAGCTTAGCGACGGCGAACACTGAAGCTTTCTTT.

This clonotype occurred many times. V is TRBV5-1 and J is TRBJ2-4; 9 nucleotides agree with TRBD2. Trimming took 0 bases from V and 8 from J; bases not matched to a gene: 0. Looked up from germline, CDR1 is SGHRS and CDR2 is YFSETQ. This CDR3 contains 13 residues. In DNA, the CDR3 is TGCGCCAGCAGCTTGGAGCGGGAGGACATTCAGTACTTC. This encodes CASSLEREDIQYF. Combining the CDR3 with reference TRBV5-1 and TRBJ2-4 gives the whole variable domain KAGVTQTPRYLIKTRGQQVTLSCSPISGHRSVSWYQQTPGQGLQFLFEYFSETQRNKGNFPGRFSGRQFSNSRSEMNVSTLELGDSALYLCASSLEREDIQYFGAGTRLSVL.

This clonotype appeared many times. This chain links TRBV20-1 with TRBJ2-3, with 9 bases matching TRBD1. Germline V gene sequence: CDR1 DFQATT, CDR2 SNEGSKA (reference sequence). J was trimmed by 0 bases and V by 5 bases; bases with no gene match: 3. The CDR3 totals 14 residues. The CDR3 coding sequence is TGCAGTGCTCGCGGGACAGGGAGCACAGATACGCAGTATTTT. Its translation: CSARGTGSTDTQYF.

This clonotype has a count of ten or more. The chain carries TRBV11-2 and TRBJ1-1, with a weak D call TRBD1 (6 bases). The CDR3 is 14 residues long. From germline, CDR1 is SGHAT and CDR2 FQNNGV. V lost 3 bases and J lost 4, with 12 bases in between. The CDR3 here is CASSFINRATEAFF. CDR3 DNA: TGTGCCAGCAGCTTTATTAACAGGGCCACTGAAGCTTTCTTT.

This clonotype was seen more than once but under ten times. This chain uses TRBV10-3 with TRBJ2-5, with 11 positions matching TRBD1. The CDR3 extends over 13 amino acids. Germline-derived CDR1 and CDR2 are ENHRY and SYGVKD. With V trimmed by 7 bases and J by 5 bases, 3 bases remained unmatched. CDR3 sequence (DNA): TGTGCCATCATGGACAGGGGGCAGGAGACCCAGTACTTC. Amino acids: CAIMDRGQETQYF.

This clonotype was observed many times. The V call is TRBV28, the J call TRBJ1-2; TRBD1 agrees at 7 bases. CDR1 and CDR2 from the germline V gene are MDHEN and SYDVKM. This CDR3 has 14 amino acids. V lost 6 bases, J lost 2 bases, and 6 bases stayed unmatched. The CDR3: CASRGEGANYGYTF. The CDR3 region has the DNA TGTGCCAGCAGGGGGGAGGGGGCGAACTATGGCTACACCTTC.

In its sample, this clonotype was seen many times. The rearrangement links TRBV7-2 to TRBJ2-7; D perhaps matches TRBD2 (5 bases). Per the germline V gene, CDR1 is SGHTA and CDR2 is FQGNSA. Trimming stripped 6 bases from V and 2 bases from J, with 14 bases between. This CDR3 is 14 amino acids long. CDR3 bases: TGTGCCAGCAGACAAAGAGCTAGCACCTACGAGCAGTACTTC. Protein: CASRQRASTYEQYF. The full variable domain, with the rest looked up from reference TRBV7-2 and TRBJ2-7, is GAGVSQSPSNKVTEKGKDVELRCDPISGHTALYWYRQSLGQGLEFLIYFQGNSAPDKSGLPSDRFSAERTGGSVSTLTIQRTQQEDSAVYLCASRQRASTYEQYFGPGTRLTVT.

The CDR3 DNA sequence: TGTGCCAGTAGTACACCGCAGAACAGGGCGGATTACCAGCCCCAGCATTTT. Its protein product is CASSTPQNRADYQPQHF. This chain links TRBV19 with TRBJ1-5, with a weak D call TRBD1 (6 bases). The CDR3 loop spans 17 amino acids. The V end was cut by 4 bases, the J end by 7 bases, with 23 bases between. Germline V gene data show CDR1 as LNHDA and CDR2 as SQIVND (reference sequence).

This clonotype was seen at least ten times. The chain uses TRBV20-1 and TRBJ1-1; D unclear. CDR1 and CDR2 from the germline V gene are DFQATT and SNEGSKA (reference sequence). The CDR3 is 15 amino acids. V lost 5 bases, J lost 1 base, and 17 bases lay in between. CDR3 sequence (DNA): TGCAGTGCTGACCCCTACGGGCTTGGGAACACTGAAGCTTTCTTT. It codes for CSADPYGLGNTEAFF.

This clonotype was seen ten or more times. The rearrangement joins TRBV6-1 to TRBJ1-1; tentative D call: TRBD1 (5 bases). Germline loops: CDR1 MNHNS, CDR2 SASEGT. CDR3 length: 14 amino acids. V was shortened by 3 bases and J by 4 bases, with 12 bases between the two germline ends. The CDR3 DNA reads as TGTGCCAGCAGTGATGCAGGGAAGGGCACTGAAGCTTTCTTT. This codes for CASSDAGKGTEAFF.

This clonotype was found many times. As DNA, the CDR3 is TGCGCCAGCAGCTTGGGAACTTACTCCTACGAGCAGTACTTC. Amino acids: CASSLGTYSYEQYF. The chain recombines TRBV5-1 with TRBJ2-7; the D is unclear. CDR1 SGHRS and CDR2 YFSETQ come from the germline V gene. This CDR3 is 14 amino acids long. Trimming removed 0 bases from V and 0 bases from J, with 7 bases in between.

This clonotype was counted a few times. The chain couples TRBV5-1 to TRBJ2-7; tentatively, D is TRBD1 or TRBD2 (5 bases each). The ends were cut back, 5 bases at V and 5 bases at J, with 8 bases in the middle. The CDR3 covers 11 residues. From germline, CDR1 is SGHRS and CDR2 YFSETQ. This chain's CDR3 is CASRLGDEQYF. The CDR3 region has the DNA TGCGCCAGCAGGCTGGGGGACGAGCAGTACTTC.

This clonotype was counted ten times or more. The chain has TRBV5-1 and TRBJ1-1; D is unclear. The V end was cut by 4 bases, the J end by 4 bases, with 17 bases between. Germline V gene sequence: CDR1 SGHRS, CDR2 YFSETQ. The CDR3 is 15 amino acids. CDR3 loop: CASSAKPDTSTEAFF. The CDR3 nucleotides read TGCGCCAGCAGCGCAAAACCCGACACAAGCACTGAAGCTTTCTTT.